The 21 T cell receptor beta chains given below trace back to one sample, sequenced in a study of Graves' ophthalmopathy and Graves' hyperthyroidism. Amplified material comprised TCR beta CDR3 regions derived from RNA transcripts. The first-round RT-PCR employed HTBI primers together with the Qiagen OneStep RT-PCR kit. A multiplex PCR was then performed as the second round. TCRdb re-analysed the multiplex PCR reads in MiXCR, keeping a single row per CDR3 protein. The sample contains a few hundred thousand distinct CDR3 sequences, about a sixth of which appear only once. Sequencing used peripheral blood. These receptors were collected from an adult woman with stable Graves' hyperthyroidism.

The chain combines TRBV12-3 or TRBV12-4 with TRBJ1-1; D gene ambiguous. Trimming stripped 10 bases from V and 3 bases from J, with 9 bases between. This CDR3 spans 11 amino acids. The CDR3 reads CATQRDTEAFF. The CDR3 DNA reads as TGTGCCACCCAGCGGGACACTGAAGCTTTCTTT.

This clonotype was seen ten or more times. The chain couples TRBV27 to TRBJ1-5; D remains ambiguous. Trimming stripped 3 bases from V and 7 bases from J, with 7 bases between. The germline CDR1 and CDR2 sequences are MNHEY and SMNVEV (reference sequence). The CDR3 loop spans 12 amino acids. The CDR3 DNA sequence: TGTGCCAGCAGTTTGCCCCGGCAGCCCCAGCATTTT. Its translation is CASSLPRQPQHF.

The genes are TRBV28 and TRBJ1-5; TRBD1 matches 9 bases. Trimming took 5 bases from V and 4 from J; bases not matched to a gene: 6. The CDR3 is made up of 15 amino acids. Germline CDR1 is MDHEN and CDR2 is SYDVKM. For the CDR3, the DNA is TGTGCCAGCAGTCCCGGACAGGGGAGAAATCAGCCCCAGCATTTT. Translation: CASSPGQGRNQPQHF.

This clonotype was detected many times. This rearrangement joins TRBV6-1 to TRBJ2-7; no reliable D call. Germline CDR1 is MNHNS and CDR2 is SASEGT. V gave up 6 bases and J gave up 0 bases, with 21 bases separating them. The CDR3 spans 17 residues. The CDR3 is CASSTPRYVKSSYEQYF. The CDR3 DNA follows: TGTGCCAGCAGCACCCCGAGATACGTTAAGAGCTCCTACGAGCAGTACTTC.

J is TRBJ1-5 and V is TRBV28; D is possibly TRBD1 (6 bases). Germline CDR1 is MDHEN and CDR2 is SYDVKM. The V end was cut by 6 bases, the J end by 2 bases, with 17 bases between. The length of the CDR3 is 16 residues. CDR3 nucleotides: TGTGCCAGCAGACTAAACAGGGAGGGGGGCAATCAGCCCCAGCATTTT. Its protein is CASRLNREGGNQPQHF.

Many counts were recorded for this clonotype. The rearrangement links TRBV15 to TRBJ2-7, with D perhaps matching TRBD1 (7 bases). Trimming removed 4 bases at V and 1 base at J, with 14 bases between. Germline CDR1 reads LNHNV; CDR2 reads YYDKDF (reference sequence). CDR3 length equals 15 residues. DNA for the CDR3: TGTGCCACCAGCAAGGGGGGACAGACTTCCTACGAGCAGTACTTC. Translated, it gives CATSKGGQTSYEQYF.

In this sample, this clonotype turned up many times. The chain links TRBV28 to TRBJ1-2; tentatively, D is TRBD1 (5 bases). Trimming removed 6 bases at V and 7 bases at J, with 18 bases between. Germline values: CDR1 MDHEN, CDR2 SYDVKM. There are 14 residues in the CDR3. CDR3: CASSLRGGSSGYTF. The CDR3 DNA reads TGTGCCAGCAGCCTAAGGGGAGGGTCGAGTGGCTACACCTTC.

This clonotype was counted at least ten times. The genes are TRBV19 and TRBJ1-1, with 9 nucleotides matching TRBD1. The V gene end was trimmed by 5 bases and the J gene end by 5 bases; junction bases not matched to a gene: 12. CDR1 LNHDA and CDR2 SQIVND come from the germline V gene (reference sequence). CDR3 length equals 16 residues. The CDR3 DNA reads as TGTGCCAGTAGTCCCGGGACAGGGTTTTTAGGGACTGAAGCTTTCTTT. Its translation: CASSPGTGFLGTEAFF.

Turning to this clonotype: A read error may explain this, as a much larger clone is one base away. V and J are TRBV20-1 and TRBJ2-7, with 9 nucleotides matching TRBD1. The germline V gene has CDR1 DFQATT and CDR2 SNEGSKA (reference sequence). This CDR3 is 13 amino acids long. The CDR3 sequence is CSAWTGDSHEQYF. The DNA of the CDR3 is TGCAGTGCATGGACAGGGGACTCCCACGAGCAGTACTTC.

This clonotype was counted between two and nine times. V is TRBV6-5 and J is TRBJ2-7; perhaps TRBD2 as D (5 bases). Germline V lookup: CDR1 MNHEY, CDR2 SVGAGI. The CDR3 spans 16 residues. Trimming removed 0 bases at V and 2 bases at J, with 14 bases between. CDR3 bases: TGTGCCAGCAGTTACTCTACGGGAATAGGGACCTACGAGCAGTACTTC. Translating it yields CASSYSTGIGTYEQYF.

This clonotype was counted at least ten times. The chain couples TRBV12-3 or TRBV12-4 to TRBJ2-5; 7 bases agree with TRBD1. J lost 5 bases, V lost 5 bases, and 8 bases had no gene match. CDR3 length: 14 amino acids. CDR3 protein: CASSLRGTSETQYF. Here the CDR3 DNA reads TGTGCCAGCAGTCTCAGGGGGACCTCGGAGACCCAGTACTTC.

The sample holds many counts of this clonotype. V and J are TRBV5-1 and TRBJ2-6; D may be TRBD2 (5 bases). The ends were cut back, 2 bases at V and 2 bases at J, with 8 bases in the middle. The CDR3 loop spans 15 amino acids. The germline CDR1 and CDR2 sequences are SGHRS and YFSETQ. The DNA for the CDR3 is TGCGCCAGCAGCTTAGCCGGGACTGGGGCCAACGTCCTGACTTTC. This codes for CASSLAGTGANVLTF.

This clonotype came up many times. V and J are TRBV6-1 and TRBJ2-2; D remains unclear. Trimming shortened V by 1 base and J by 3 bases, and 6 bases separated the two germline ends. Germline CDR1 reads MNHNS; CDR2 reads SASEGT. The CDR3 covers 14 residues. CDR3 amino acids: CASSEGDHTGELFF. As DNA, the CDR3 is TGTGCCAGCAGTGAAGGCGACCACACCGGGGAGCTGTTTTTT.

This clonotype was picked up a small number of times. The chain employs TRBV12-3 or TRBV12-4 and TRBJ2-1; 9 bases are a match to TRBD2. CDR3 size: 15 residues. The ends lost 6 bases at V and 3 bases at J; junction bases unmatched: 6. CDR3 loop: CASSFASGVYNEQFF. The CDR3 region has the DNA TGTGCCAGCAGCTTTGCTAGCGGGGTCTACAATGAGCAGTTCTTC.

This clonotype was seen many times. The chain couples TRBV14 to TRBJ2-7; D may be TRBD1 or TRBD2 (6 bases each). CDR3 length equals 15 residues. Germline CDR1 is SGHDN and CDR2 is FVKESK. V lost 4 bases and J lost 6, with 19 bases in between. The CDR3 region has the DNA TGTGCCAGCAGCCCCCTGGGGGGCGTCTGGGTCGAGCAGTACTTC. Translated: CASSPLGGVWVEQYF.

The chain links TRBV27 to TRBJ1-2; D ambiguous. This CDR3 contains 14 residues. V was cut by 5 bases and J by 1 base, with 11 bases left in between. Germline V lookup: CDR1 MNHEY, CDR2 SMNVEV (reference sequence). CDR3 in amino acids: CASSPSWGNYGYTF. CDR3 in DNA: TGTGCCAGCAGTCCATCGTGGGGTAACTATGGCTACACCTTC.

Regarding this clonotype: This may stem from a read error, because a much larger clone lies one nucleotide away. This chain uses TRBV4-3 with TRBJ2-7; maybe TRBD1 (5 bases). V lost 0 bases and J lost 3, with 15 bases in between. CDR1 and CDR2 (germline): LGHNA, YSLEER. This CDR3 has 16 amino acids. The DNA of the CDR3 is TGCGCCAGCAGCCAAGAGGTTGCAGGGAACAGCTACGAGCAGTACTTC. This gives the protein CASSQEVAGNSYEQYF.

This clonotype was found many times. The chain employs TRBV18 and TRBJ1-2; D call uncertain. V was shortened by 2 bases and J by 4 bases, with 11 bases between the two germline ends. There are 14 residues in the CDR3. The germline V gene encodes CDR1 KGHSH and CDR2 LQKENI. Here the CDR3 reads CASSPKEVAYGYTF. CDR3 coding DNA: TGTGCCAGCTCACCAAAGGAAGTTGCCTATGGCTACACCTTC.

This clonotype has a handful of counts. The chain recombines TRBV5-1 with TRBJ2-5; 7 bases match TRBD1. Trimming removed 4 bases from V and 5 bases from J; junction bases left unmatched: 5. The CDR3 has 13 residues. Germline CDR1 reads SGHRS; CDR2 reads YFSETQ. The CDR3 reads CASSKGQPETQYF. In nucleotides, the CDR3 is TGCGCCAGCAGCAAGGGACAGCCGGAGACCCAGTACTTC.

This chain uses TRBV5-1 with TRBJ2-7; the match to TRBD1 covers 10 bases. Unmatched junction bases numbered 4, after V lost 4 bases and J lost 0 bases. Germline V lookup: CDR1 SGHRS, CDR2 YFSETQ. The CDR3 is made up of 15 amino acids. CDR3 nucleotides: TGCGCCAGCAGCCCGGGACAGGGGCTCTCCTACGAGCAGTACTTC. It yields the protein CASSPGQGLSYEQYF.

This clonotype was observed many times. This CDR3 reads CSASEGLDTEAFF. DNA of the CDR3: TGCAGTGCTAGTGAGGGGTTGGACACTGAAGCTTTCTTT. The V and J genes are TRBV20-1 and TRBJ1-1; D possibly corresponds to TRBD1 (5 bases). This CDR3 spans 13 amino acids. Germline V gene data show CDR1 as DFQATT and CDR2 as SNEGSKA (reference sequence). Trimming left V 3 bases short and J 3 bases short, with 11 bases between.